The entry that follows covers one T cell receptor (beta chain) sequence. The repertoire was sequenced with immunoSEQ multiplex PCR; TCRdb's copy has only in-frame clones and lacks some. The table records roughly 21,000 clones, roughly two fifths of them present only once. The data were obtained in a study of graft-versus-host responses after intestinal transplantation. Study-wide findings and caveats: Elevated graft-versus-host to host-versus-graft clonal ratios in allografts were recorded for patients with graft-donor T cell macrochimerism.

CFSE-labeled responder cells (around 200,000) were plated with around 200,000 irradiated, violet-dye-labeled stimulator cells. There are 16 residues in the CDR3. V was trimmed by 5 bases and J by 1 base, leaving 14 bases between them. Germline assignment: CDR1 SGHNT and CDR2 YENEEA. The genes are TRBV11-3 and TRBJ2-2; the D gene is possibly TRBD1 (6 bases). The material was alloreactive CD8+ T cells from a mixed lymphocyte reaction culture, obtained before intestinal transplant. Subset here: CFSE-low proliferating T cells sorted from roughly six-day pre-transplant mixed lymphocyte reaction (GvH or HvG direction). The sequence came from a human patient who received an intestinal transplant. The CDR3 DNA is TGTGCCAGCAGCATAAACGGACAGATGAACACCGGGGAGCTGTTTTTT. Encoded protein: CASSINGQMNTGELFF.